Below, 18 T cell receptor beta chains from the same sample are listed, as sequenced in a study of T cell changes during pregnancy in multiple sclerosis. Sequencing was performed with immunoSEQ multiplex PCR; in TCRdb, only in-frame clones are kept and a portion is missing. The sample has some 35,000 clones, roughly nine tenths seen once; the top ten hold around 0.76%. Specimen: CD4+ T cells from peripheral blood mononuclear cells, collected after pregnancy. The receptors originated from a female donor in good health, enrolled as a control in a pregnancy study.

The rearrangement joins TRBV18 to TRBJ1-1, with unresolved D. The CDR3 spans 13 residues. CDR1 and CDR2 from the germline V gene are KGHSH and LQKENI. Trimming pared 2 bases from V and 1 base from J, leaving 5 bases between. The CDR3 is CASSPKPNTEAFF. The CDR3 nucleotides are TGTGCCAGCTCACCAAAGCCGAACACTGAAGCTTTCTTT.

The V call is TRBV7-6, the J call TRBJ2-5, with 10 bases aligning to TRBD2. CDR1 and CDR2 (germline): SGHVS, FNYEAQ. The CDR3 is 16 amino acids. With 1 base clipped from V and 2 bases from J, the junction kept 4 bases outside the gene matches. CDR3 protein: CASSLGGSGGQETQYF. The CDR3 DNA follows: TGTGCCAGCAGCTTAGGGGGTAGCGGGGGGCAAGAGACCCAGTACTTC.

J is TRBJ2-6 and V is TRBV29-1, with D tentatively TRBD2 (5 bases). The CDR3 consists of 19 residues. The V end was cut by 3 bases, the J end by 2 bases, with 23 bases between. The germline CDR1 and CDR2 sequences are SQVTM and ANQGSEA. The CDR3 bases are TGCAGCGTTGACTCCCCCCCGGTGGGAGAAAGGGCTGGGGCCAACGTCCTGACTTTC. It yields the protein CSVDSPPVGERAGANVLTF.

The CDR3 spells CASSLDRPNTEAFF. The CDR3 DNA sequence: TGCGCCAGCAGTCTCGACAGACCGAACACTGAAGCTTTCTTT. The J gene is TRBJ1-1, the V gene TRBV5-1; maybe TRBD1 (5 bases). This CDR3 has 14 amino acids. V was clipped by 5 bases and J by 1 base, with 12 bases between them. Germline CDR1 is SGHRS and CDR2 is YFSETQ. Full variable domain (rest looked up from reference TRBV5-1 and TRBJ1-1): KAGVTQTPRYLIKTRGQQVTLSCSPISGHRSVSWYQQTPGQGLQFLFEYFSETQRNKGNFPGRFSGRQFSNSRSEMNVSTLELGDSALYLCASSLDRPNTEAFFGQGTRLTVV.

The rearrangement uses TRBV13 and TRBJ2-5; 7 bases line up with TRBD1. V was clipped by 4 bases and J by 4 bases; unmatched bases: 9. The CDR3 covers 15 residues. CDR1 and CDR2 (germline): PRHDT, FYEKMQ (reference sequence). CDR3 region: CASSSRGGVGETQYF. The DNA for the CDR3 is TGTGCCAGCAGCTCCCGAGGGGGCGTAGGAGAGACCCAGTACTTC.

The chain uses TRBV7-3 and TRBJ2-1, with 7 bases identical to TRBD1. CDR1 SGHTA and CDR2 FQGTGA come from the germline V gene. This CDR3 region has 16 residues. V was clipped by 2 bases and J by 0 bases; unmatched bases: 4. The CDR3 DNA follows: TGTGCCAGCAGCTTACAGGGGACAGACTCCTACAATGAGCAGTTCTTC. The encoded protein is CASSLQGTDSYNEQFF.

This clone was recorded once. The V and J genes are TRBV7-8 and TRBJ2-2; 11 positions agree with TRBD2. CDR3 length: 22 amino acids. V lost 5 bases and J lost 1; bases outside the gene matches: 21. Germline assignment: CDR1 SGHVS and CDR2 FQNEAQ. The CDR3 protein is CASSPNRGAMLAGGVNTGELFF. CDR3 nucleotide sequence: TGTGCCAGCAGCCCTAACAGGGGGGCGATGCTAGCGGGAGGCGTGAACACCGGGGAGCTGTTTTTT.

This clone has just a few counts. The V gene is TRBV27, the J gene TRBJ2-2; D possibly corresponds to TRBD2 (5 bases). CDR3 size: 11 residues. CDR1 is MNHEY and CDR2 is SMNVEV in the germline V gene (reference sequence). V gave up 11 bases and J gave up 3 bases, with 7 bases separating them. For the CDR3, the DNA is TGTGCCTCGAGGGACACCGGGGAGCTGTTTTTT. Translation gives CASRDTGELFF.

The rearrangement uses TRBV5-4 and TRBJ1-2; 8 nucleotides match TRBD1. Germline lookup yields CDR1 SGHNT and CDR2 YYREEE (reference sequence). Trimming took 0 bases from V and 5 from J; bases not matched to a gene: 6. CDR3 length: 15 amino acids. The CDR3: CASSLAGTGGYGYTF. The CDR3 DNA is TGTGCCAGCAGCTTGGCCGGGACAGGAGGTTATGGCTACACCTTC.

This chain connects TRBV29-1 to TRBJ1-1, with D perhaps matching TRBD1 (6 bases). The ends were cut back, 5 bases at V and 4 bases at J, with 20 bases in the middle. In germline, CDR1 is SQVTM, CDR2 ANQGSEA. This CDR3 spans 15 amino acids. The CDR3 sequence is CSVPGGGRSGTEAFF. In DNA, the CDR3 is TGCAGCGTTCCTGGGGGGGGGCGCAGCGGCACTGAAGCTTTCTTT.

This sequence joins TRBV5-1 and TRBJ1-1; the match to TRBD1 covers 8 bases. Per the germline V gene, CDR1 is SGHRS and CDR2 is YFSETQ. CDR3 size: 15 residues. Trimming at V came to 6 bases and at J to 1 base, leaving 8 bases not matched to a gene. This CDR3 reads CASNNRTGRNTEAFF. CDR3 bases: TGCGCCAGCAACAACCGGACAGGGAGGAACACTGAAGCTTTCTTT.

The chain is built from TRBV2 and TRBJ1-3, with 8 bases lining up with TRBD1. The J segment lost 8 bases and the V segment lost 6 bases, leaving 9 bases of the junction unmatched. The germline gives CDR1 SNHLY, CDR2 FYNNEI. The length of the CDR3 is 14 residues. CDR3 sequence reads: CASSSRAGGYTIYF. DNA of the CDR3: TGTGCCAGCAGCAGCCGAGCAGGGGGCTACACCATATATTTT.

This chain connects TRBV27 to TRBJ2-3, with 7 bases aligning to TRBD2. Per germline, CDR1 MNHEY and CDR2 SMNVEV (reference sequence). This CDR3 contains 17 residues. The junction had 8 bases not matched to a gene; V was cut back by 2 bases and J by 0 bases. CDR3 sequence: CASSLIGLAVSTDTQYF. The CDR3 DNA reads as TGTGCCAGCAGTTTAATCGGCCTAGCGGTGAGCACAGATACGCAGTATTTT.

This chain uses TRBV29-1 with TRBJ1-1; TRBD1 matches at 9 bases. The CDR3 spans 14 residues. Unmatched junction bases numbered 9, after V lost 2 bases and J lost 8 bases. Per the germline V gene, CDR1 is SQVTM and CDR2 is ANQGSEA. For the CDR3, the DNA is TGCAGCGTTGAAAGGGGGGGGACAGGGCCCGAAGCTTTCTTT. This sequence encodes CSVERGGTGPEAFF.

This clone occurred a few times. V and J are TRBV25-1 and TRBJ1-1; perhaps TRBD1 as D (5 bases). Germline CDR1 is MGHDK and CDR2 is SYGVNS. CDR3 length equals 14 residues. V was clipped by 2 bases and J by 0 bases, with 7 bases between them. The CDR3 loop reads CASSETGMNTEAFF. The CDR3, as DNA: TGTGCCAGCAGTGAAACAGGCATGAACACTGAAGCTTTCTTT.

The CDR3 loop reads CASSVEAAATYEQYF. The CDR3 DNA reads TGTGCCAGCAGCGTAGAAGCCGCGGCCACCTACGAGCAGTACTTC. This chain joins TRBV9 and TRBJ2-7, with no clear D. The germline V gene has CDR1 SGDLS and CDR2 YYNGEE. Trimming took off 0 bases at V and 2 bases at J, with 12 bases between the two ends. The CDR3 is 15 amino acids. Together with reference TRBV9 and TRBJ2-7, the CDR3 gives the full variable domain: DSGVTQTPKHLITATGQRVTLRCSPRSGDLSVYWYQQSLDQGLQFLIQYYNGEERAKGNILERFSAQQFPDLHSELNLSSLELGDSALYFCASSVEAAATYEQYFGPGTRLTVT.

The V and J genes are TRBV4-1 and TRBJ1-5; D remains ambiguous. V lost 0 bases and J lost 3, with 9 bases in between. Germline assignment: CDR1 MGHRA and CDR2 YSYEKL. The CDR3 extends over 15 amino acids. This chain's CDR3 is CASSQEYQVNQPQHF. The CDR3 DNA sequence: TGCGCCAGCAGCCAAGAGTACCAGGTCAATCAGCCCCAGCATTTT.

The CDR3 spells CASSSGGGRVGYTF. The CDR3 DNA follows: TGTGCCAGTAGTTCGGGCGGGGGTCGAGTAGGCTACACCTTC. The chain joins TRBV19 to TRBJ1-2; weak D call: TRBD1 (5 bases). CDR1 and CDR2 (germline): LNHDA, SQIVND (reference sequence). CDR3 length: 14 amino acids. V was shortened by 5 bases and J by 8 bases, with 18 bases between the two germline ends.